The 25 T cell receptor beta chains below come from one sample, sequenced in a study of blood T cell repertoires in COVID-19 (dated by TCRdb to about 2020). Libraries were built with the immunoSEQ multiplex PCR assay. TCRdb took over this immuneACCESS table, retaining in-frame rearrangements with V and J assigned. Such tables are incomplete; in checked studies, under half of the missing clones stem from an unresolved V gene, and the remainder is unexplained. The sample profile shows about 18,000 clones; around 87% of them were found once. The ten largest clones take up less than 20% of the sample. Sequenced sample: peripheral blood. The source of these receptors is a man aged 45-60 years with active COVID-19.

The genes are TRBV27 and TRBJ2-1; 7 positions agree with TRBD1. Germline CDR1 is MNHEY and CDR2 is SMNVEV (reference sequence). The V gene end was trimmed by 6 bases and the J gene end by 2 bases; junction bases not matched to a gene: 10. The CDR3 runs 16 residues. CDR3 amino acids: CASRSGPGQPYNEQFF. The CDR3 DNA reads as TGTGCCAGCAGGTCCGGCCCGGGACAGCCCTACAATGAGCAGTTCTTC.

This clone appeared once. The chain couples TRBV9 to TRBJ2-2, with a weak D call TRBD2 (6 bases). The V gene's germline CDR1 is SGDLS and CDR2 YYNGEE. V was pared by 1 base and J by 4 bases, with 8 bases between. The CDR3 is 14 residues long. CDR3 in DNA: TGTGCCAGCAGCGTACGGGGGAGCACCGGGGAGCTGTTTTTT. It is translated as CASSVRGSTGELFF. Full variable domain (remainder filled in from reference TRBV9 and TRBJ2-2): DSGVTQTPKHLITATGQRVTLRCSPRSGDLSVYWYQQSLDQGLQFLIQYYNGEERAKGNILERFSAQQFPDLHSELNLSSLELGDSALYFCASSVRGSTGELFFGEGSRLTVL.

The chain carries TRBV7-2 and TRBJ2-3, with a possible D match to TRBD1 (5 bases). Germline V lookup: CDR1 SGHTA, CDR2 FQGNSA. Between the trimmed V and J ends, which lost 4 bases and 8 bases, there was a span of 25 bases. The CDR3 consists of 17 residues. The DNA for the CDR3 is TGTGCCAGCAGCTCGATAATCCAGGGCTGGGGCCCGGTTACGCAGTATTTT. It specifies CASSSIIQGWGPVTQYF.

The chain links TRBV19 to TRBJ2-4, with D perhaps matching TRBD2 (6 bases). Germline CDR1 and CDR2: LNHDA and SQIVND (reference sequence). The length of the CDR3 is 14 residues. The V and J ends lost 3 bases and 7 bases respectively, with 13 bases between them. CDR3 in amino acids: CASSIPGSGNIQYF. DNA for the CDR3: TGTGCCAGTAGTATTCCCGGGAGTGGGAACATTCAGTACTTC. Filled out from reference TRBV19 and TRBJ2-4, the complete variable domain reads DGGITQSPKYLFRKEGQNVTLSCEQNLNHDAMYWYRQDPGQGLRLIYYSQIVNDFQKGDIAEGYSVSREKKESFPLTVTSAQKNPTAFYLCASSIPGSGNIQYFGAGTRLSVL.

This clone has only one observation. The V and J genes are TRBV7-8 and TRBJ2-7; possibly TRBD1 for D (7 bases). The CDR3 extends over 18 amino acids. Germline V gene sequence: CDR1 SGHVS, CDR2 FQNEAQ. V shed 4 bases and J shed 2 bases, with 24 bases lying between them. The CDR3 coding sequence is TGTGCCAGCAGCTCAGCACGGGACAGCCCCCGGGGGCCCTACGAGCAGTACTTC. Protein sequence: CASSSARDSPRGPYEQYF.

In DNA, the CDR3 is TGCGCCAGCAGCCAAGCGGGGAACACCATATATTTT. This encodes CASSQAGNTIYF. The chain couples TRBV4-3 to TRBJ1-3; D gene unclear. Trimming cost V 1 base and J 7 bases, with 5 bases left between them. The CDR3 has 12 residues. Germline V gives CDR1 LGHNA, CDR2 YSLEER.

This clone was counted once. V usage is TRBV6-2 or TRBV6-3 and J usage is TRBJ1-2; 10 nucleotides match TRBD1. The CDR3 is made up of 17 amino acids. Germline CDR1 is MNHEY and CDR2 is SVGEGT. Losses at the gene ends were 5 bases for V and 3 bases for J; bases not matched to a gene: 12. CDR3 nucleotide sequence: TGTGCCAGCAGTACCCCGACAGGGGGCAGGGGTTACTATGGCTACACCTTC. The encoded protein is CASSTPTGGRGYYGYTF.

The chain has TRBV20-1 and TRBJ1-2, with D uncertain. V was cut by 6 bases and J by 5 bases, with 10 bases left in between. Germline values: CDR1 DFQATT, CDR2 SNEGSKA (reference sequence). The CDR3 extends over 11 amino acids. CDR3 protein: CSAPQKYGYTF. The CDR3 DNA follows: TGCAGTGCCCCCCAGAAATATGGCTACACCTTC.

CDR3 nucleotide sequence: TGCGCCAGCAGTGAGTTCCCCCTAGCTGCGACCGAGCAGTACTTC. Its protein is CASSEFPLAATEQYF. This rearrangement joins TRBV10-2 to TRBJ2-7; tentative D call: TRBD2 (5 bases). The V gene's germline CDR1 is WSHSY and CDR2 SAAADI. The CDR3 runs to 15 residues. Trimming took 1 base from V and 6 from J, leaving 16 bases between them.

The chain employs TRBV2 and TRBJ2-7; tentative D call: TRBD1 (5 bases). The V end was cut by 6 bases, the J end by 0 bases, with 15 bases between. This CDR3 is 15 amino acids long. The germline V gene has CDR1 SNHLY and CDR2 FYNNEI. The CDR3 is CASRVTALSSYEQYF. CDR3 in DNA: TGTGCCAGCAGGGTGACAGCTTTAAGCTCCTACGAGCAGTACTTC.

This chain uses TRBV7-2 with TRBJ2-1, with a weak D call TRBD2 (5 bases). CDR3 size: 15 residues. The ends were cut back, 2 bases at V and 0 bases at J, with 8 bases in the middle. The germline CDR1 and CDR2 sequences are SGHTA and FQGNSA. In nucleotides, the CDR3 is TGTGCCAGCAGCTTAAGCGGAAACTCCTACAATGAGCAGTTCTTC. The encoded protein is CASSLSGNSYNEQFF.

The rearrangement joins TRBV20-1 to TRBJ2-1; TRBD1 might be the D (6 bases). CDR1 is DFQATT and CDR2 is SNEGSKA in the germline V gene (reference sequence). The CDR3 length is 12 residues. The V gene lost 3 bases and the J gene lost 11 bases, with 14 bases spanning the gap. CDR3 coding DNA: TGCAGTGCTAGTTACAGGGATCAAAAGCAGTTCTTC. Its translation is CSASYRDQKQFF.

The CDR3 here is CAISESRLLSSYEQYF. The CDR3 DNA reads TGTGCCATCAGTGAGTCGAGGCTACTCAGCTCCTACGAGCAGTACTTC. The chain recombines TRBV10-3 with TRBJ2-7; D remains unclear. The CDR3 is 16 amino acids. The V gene lost 0 bases and the J gene lost 0 bases, with 12 bases spanning the gap. Germline V gives CDR1 ENHRY, CDR2 SYGVKD.

CDR3 sequence reads: CASSQRGKTPNEKLFF. As DNA, the CDR3 is TGTGCCAGCAGCCAAAGGGGGAAGACCCCTAATGAAAAACTGTTTTTT. This rearrangement joins TRBV3-1 (or the pseudogene TRBV3-2) to TRBJ1-4; D is possibly TRBD1 (6 bases). Germline V CDR1 and CDR2: LGHDT, YNNKEL (reference sequence). The CDR3 runs 16 residues. Trimming took 2 bases from V and 3 from J, leaving 13 bases between them.

V is TRBV2 and J is TRBJ2-5, with 7 bases matching TRBD2. V lost 3 bases to trimming and J lost 1 base; unmatched junction nucleotides: 8. The CDR3 sequence is 16 residues long. Germline V CDR1 and CDR2: SNHLY, FYNNEI. Here the CDR3 reads CASSEGGNSPQETQYF. As DNA, the CDR3 is TGTGCCAGCAGTGAGGGAGGGAACAGTCCCCAAGAGACCCAGTACTTC.

This clone was seen a single time. V usage is TRBV4-1 and J usage is TRBJ2-1, with TRBD1 identical over 9 bases. Germline assignment: CDR1 MGHRA and CDR2 YSYEKL. The junction had 6 bases not matched to a gene; V was cut back by 0 bases and J by 9 bases. The CDR3 is 15 amino acids. In DNA, the CDR3 is TGCGCCAGCAGCCAAGATGGGACAGGGTTCGGTGAGCAGTTCTTC. Translating gives CASSQDGTGFGEQFF.

The chain links TRBV6-4 to TRBJ2-3; TRBD2 matches at 10 bases. V trimming: 2 bases; J trimming: 4 bases; junction bases outside the gene matches: 6. The germline V gene has CDR1 MRHNA and CDR2 SNTAGT. This CDR3 has 16 amino acids. In nucleotides, the CDR3 is TGTGCCAGCAGTGACAGGCCAGCGGGAGGGGCAGATACGCAGTATTTT. Translation gives CASSDRPAGGADTQYF.

The V and J genes are TRBV18 and TRBJ2-7; 9 bases are shared with TRBD1. In germline, CDR1 is KGHSH, CDR2 LQKENI. This CDR3 comprises 13 residues. The V and J ends lost 4 bases and 6 bases, in that order; junction bases with no gene match: 4. CDR3 DNA sequence: TGTGCCAGCTCACTAGGGACAGGGTCCGAGCAGTACTTC. It yields the protein CASSLGTGSEQYF.

This clone was seen only once. The chain couples TRBV7-2 to TRBJ2-6; the match to TRBD1 covers 7 bases. V lost 5 bases to trimming and J lost 2 bases; unmatched junction nucleotides: 15. Germline CDR1 and CDR2: SGHTA and FQGNSA. The CDR3 is 19 amino acids. The CDR3 bases are TGTGCCAGCAGCCCCCGAATACAGGGGACCCGGGCTGGGGCCAACGTCCTGACTTTC. Amino acids: CASSPRIQGTRAGANVLTF.

The rearrangement uses TRBV7-9 and TRBJ2-7, with TRBD1 identical over 7 bases. The V gene end was trimmed by 1 base and the J gene end by 12 bases; junction bases not matched to a gene: 12. From germline, CDR1 is SEHNR and CDR2 FQNEAQ (reference sequence). The CDR3 is 14 residues long. This CDR3 reads CASSLETGSAATYF. The CDR3 DNA sequence: TGTGCCAGCAGCTTAGAGACAGGGTCGGCGGCCACGTACTTC.

The V call is TRBV5-6, the J call TRBJ2-7, with 7 bases identical to TRBD1. With 0 bases clipped from V and 3 bases from J, the junction kept 3 bases outside the gene matches. The CDR3 extends over 14 amino acids. Germline V lookup: CDR1 SGHDT, CDR2 YYEEEE. The CDR3 loop is CASSLGDSHYEQYF. In DNA form, the CDR3 reads TGTGCCAGCAGCTTGGGGGACAGCCACTACGAGCAGTACTTC. Full variable domain (remainder filled in from reference TRBV5-6 and TRBJ2-7): DAGVTQSPTHLIKTRGQQVTLRCSPKSGHDTVSWYQQALGQGPQFIFQYYEEEERQRGNFPDRFSGHQFPNYSSELNVNALLLGDSALYLCASSLGDSHYEQYFGPGTRLTVT.

The chain combines TRBV7-9 with TRBJ1-1; no firm D call. Germline V CDR1 and CDR2: SEHNR, FQNEAQ (reference sequence). CDR3 length: 12 amino acids. Trimming took 3 bases from V and 8 from J, leaving 10 bases between them. The CDR3 nucleotides are TGTGCCAGCAGCTTGGCCACAAAAGAAGCTTTCTTT. Its protein product is CASSLATKEAFF.

The chain carries TRBV4-3 and TRBJ2-3, with 13 bases identical to TRBD2. The CDR3 totals 15 residues. Germline V lookup: CDR1 LGHNA, CDR2 YSLEER. Trimming removed 6 bases from V and 5 bases from J; junction bases left unmatched: 5. The CDR3 DNA is TGCGCCAGCAGTTTGACTAGCGGGAGGATAGATACGCAGTATTTT. Amino acid sequence: CASSLTSGRIDTQYF.

The genes are TRBV10-3 and TRBJ2-2, with D tentatively TRBD1 (6 bases). The V gene's germline CDR1 is ENHRY and CDR2 SYGVKD. Trimming took off 7 bases at V and 0 bases at J, with 9 bases between the two ends. The CDR3 is 14 residues long. The CDR3 spells CAITTGTNTGELFF. The CDR3 DNA is TGTGCCATCACGACAGGAACGAACACCGGGGAGCTGTTTTTT.

The chain joins TRBV19 to TRBJ2-7, with 8 bases lining up with TRBD2. The CDR3 contains 16 residues. V trimming: 4 bases; J trimming: 3 bases; junction bases outside the gene matches: 11. Germline values: CDR1 LNHDA, CDR2 SQIVND (reference sequence). The CDR3 is CASSKTAGERFYEQYF. The CDR3 coding sequence is TGTGCCAGTAGTAAGACAGCGGGAGAACGTTTCTACGAGCAGTACTTC.